The 8 T cell receptor beta chains below come from one sample, sequenced in a study of identical twins. Using its own MiXCR run on the 5' RACE reads, TCRdb lists one record per CDR3 protein. The table shows some 630,000 distinct CDR3 sequences, with roughly 7.1% occurring only once. The sample was also reused in another study, on yellow fever vaccine responses in identical twins.

The specimen was PBMCs. The receptors were sampled from a woman under 30 in good health.

This clonotype occurred many times. CDR3 sequence (DNA): TGTGCCACCAGTGACCCGGGACTAGCGGGGCCTCAGAGCTCCTACAATGAGCAGTTCTTC. Protein product: CATSDPGLAGPQSSYNEQFF. J is TRBJ2-1 and V is TRBV24-1; 13 bases align to TRBD2. Germline V gives CDR1 KGHDR, CDR2 SFDVKD. The CDR3 totals 20 residues. V lost 4 bases, J lost 0 bases, and 11 bases stayed unmatched.

This clonotype was observed a handful of times. The chain employs TRBV6-5 and TRBJ2-7; TRBD2 matches at 7 bases. V lost 7 bases, J lost 3 bases, and 21 bases stayed unmatched. CDR3 length: 18 residues. Germline CDR1 is MNHEY and CDR2 is SVGAGI. The CDR3 region has the DNA TGTGCCAGCATTTCTCCCACTGGCGGGAGAGTATTGAGCTACGAGCAGTACTTC. Translated, it gives CASISPTGGRVLSYEQYF.

The J gene is TRBJ2-7, the V gene TRBV12-3 or TRBV12-4, with D unresolved. V lost 5 bases to trimming and J lost 2 bases, with 16 bases between them. The CDR3 extends over 15 amino acids. The CDR3 region is CASSPRDRLPYEQYF. The DNA for the CDR3 is TGTGCCAGCAGTCCCAGAGACCGACTGCCCTACGAGCAGTACTTC.

V gene TRBV11-2 combines with J gene TRBJ2-5; 10 nucleotides agree with TRBD1. The CDR3 spans 15 residues. Trimming cost V 5 bases and J 4 bases; bases outside gene matches: 7. Germline CDR1 is SGHAT and CDR2 is FQNNGV. CDR3 bases: TGTGCCAGCAGCGGGGGACAGGGGTTTATAGAGACCCAGTACTTC. Translated: CASSGGQGFIETQYF.

This clonotype has a count of ten or more. The chain links TRBV12-3 or TRBV12-4 to TRBJ2-7; D is perhaps TRBD1 or TRBD2 (6 bases each). The CDR3 has 16 residues. Trimming stripped 7 bases from V and 4 bases from J, with 23 bases between. The CDR3 DNA sequence: TGTGCCAGCACCCCGGGGGCGGCAGATATTCCATACGAGCAGTACTTC. As protein: CASTPGAADIPYEQYF.

In this sample, this clonotype turned up many times. This sequence joins TRBV20-1 and TRBJ2-3, with 13 nucleotides matching TRBD2. The germline V gene has CDR1 DFQATT and CDR2 SNEGSKA (reference sequence). This CDR3 has 16 amino acids. V lost 3 bases, J lost 3 bases, and 6 bases stayed unmatched. The CDR3 sequence is CSASLTSGGVTDTQYF. The CDR3 nucleotides are TGCAGTGCTAGTCTAACTAGCGGGGGGGTGACAGATACGCAGTATTTT.

The chain couples TRBV24-1 to TRBJ2-2; TRBD2 matches 14 bases. CDR1 is KGHDR, CDR2 SFDVKD, per germline. The J segment lost 2 bases and the V segment lost 10 bases, leaving 17 bases of the junction unmatched. The CDR3 is 20 amino acids. The CDR3 region is CATNQGLAGATSFNTGELFF. CDR3 bases: TGTGCCACTAACCAGGGACTAGCGGGAGCCACGAGCTTCAACACCGGGGAGCTGTTTTTT.

The chain uses TRBV6-5 and TRBJ1-1, with D tentatively TRBD1 (5 bases). The CDR3 contains 15 residues. Germline V gene data show CDR1 as MNHEY and CDR2 as SVGAGI. The germline V and J ends were trimmed by 0 bases and 1 base, with 9 bases remaining between them. This chain's CDR3 is CASSYSRTPNTEAFF. CDR3 in DNA: TGTGCCAGCAGTTACTCCCGGACACCGAACACTGAAGCTTTCTTT.